Below, 26 T cell receptor beta chains from the same sample are listed, as sequenced in a study of beta chain features in type 1 diabetes. The study reverse transcribed the entire isolated RNA, so it sequenced expressed TCRB transcripts. TCRdb's copy holds only in-frame clones and misses some; the assay was immunoSEQ multiplex PCR. The sample includes 850,000 to 900,000 clones, 17% seen only once; the top ten take around 0.02%. The specimen was naive CD4+ T cells from blood. The receptors derive from a woman between 18 and 30 years old in good health.

The V call is TRBV6-5, the J call TRBJ2-6; D unclear. CDR1 is MNHEY and CDR2 is SVGAGI in the germline V gene. Trimming left V 6 bases short and J 1 base short, with 7 bases between. The CDR3 runs to 14 residues. This CDR3 reads CASRQTSGANVLTF. The CDR3 bases are TGTGCCAGCAGACAGACATCTGGGGCCAACGTCCTGACTTTC.

The chain is built from TRBV4-2 and TRBJ2-2; TRBD2 aligns across 7 bases. Trimming at V came to 1 base and at J to 5 bases, leaving 19 bases not matched to a gene. Per germline, CDR1 LGHNA and CDR2 YNFKEQ. The CDR3 runs 20 residues. In DNA, the CDR3 is TGTGCCAGCAGCCAAGCGCGGATGGTTACGGGGCTAGCGGATACCGGGGAGCTGTTTTTT. Its protein is CASSQARMVTGLADTGELFF.

The V and J genes are TRBV25-1 and TRBJ2-1, with 8 bases aligning to TRBD2. Trimming cost V 3 bases and J 7 bases; bases outside gene matches: 11. Germline-derived CDR1 and CDR2 are MGHDK and SYGVNS. CDR3 size: 16 residues. Here the CDR3 reads CASSETRVGLGNEQFF. The CDR3 DNA follows: TGTGCCAGCAGTGAGACAAGGGTGGGACTAGGGAATGAGCAGTTCTTC.

The J gene is TRBJ2-3, the V gene TRBV2; 8 positions match TRBD1. The CDR3 is made up of 15 amino acids. V was pared by 2 bases and J by 6 bases, with 7 bases of the junction left unmatched. Germline loops: CDR1 SNHLY, CDR2 FYNNEI. Here the CDR3 DNA reads TGTGCCAGCAGTGAATCGGGACAGGAATGGGATACGCAGTATTTT. It specifies CASSESGQEWDTQYF.

This clone was seen only a few times. The chain couples TRBV5-1 to TRBJ2-3, with D tentatively TRBD1 or TRBD2 (5 bases each). Germline V gene sequence: CDR1 SGHRS, CDR2 YFSETQ. V lost 0 bases and J lost 2, with 13 bases in between. This CDR3 is built from 16 residues. The CDR3 loop is CASSLVGTASTDTQYF. CDR3 in DNA: TGCGCCAGCAGCTTGGTGGGGACCGCCTCCACAGATACGCAGTATTTT.

This chain joins TRBV7-3 and TRBJ1-1; D is ambiguous. Germline V gene lookup returns CDR1 SGHTA and CDR2 FQGTGA. The CDR3 length is 13 residues. V lost 5 bases and J 1 base, leaving 8 bases between the germline ends. The CDR3 region is CASSTGGNTEAFF. The CDR3 nucleotides are TGTGCCAGCAGCACCGGTGGGAACACTGAAGCTTTCTTT.

This clone was found a few times. The V gene is TRBV10-3, the J gene TRBJ2-1, with 8 bases that match TRBD2. CDR1 is ENHRY, CDR2 SYGVKD, per germline. V dropped 5 bases and J dropped 9; count of bases not matched to a gene: 9. CDR3 size: 14 residues. CDR3 loop: CAISPGLVGSEQFF. In DNA, the CDR3 is TGTGCCATCAGTCCGGGACTAGTCGGTAGTGAGCAGTTCTTC.

This chain joins TRBV7-2 and TRBJ2-3; D uncertain. The CDR3 has 13 residues. V lost 5 bases and J lost 11, with 17 bases in between. Germline assignment: CDR1 SGHTA and CDR2 FQGNSA. The CDR3 loop reads CASSRIRSPQQYF. The CDR3 nucleotides are TGTGCCAGCAGCCGTATTCGCTCTCCCCAGCAGTATTTT.

This chain uses TRBV19 with TRBJ1-1; D remains unclear. Deletions cut 3 bases from V and 1 base from J, with 6 bases between. Germline V gene lookup returns CDR1 LNHDA and CDR2 SQIVND (reference sequence). The CDR3 runs to 13 residues. Here the CDR3 DNA reads TGTGCCAGTAGTATTAACGGGAACACTGAAGCTTTCTTT. Translating it yields CASSINGNTEAFF.

This clone was seen a handful of times. The chain is built from TRBV7-8 and TRBJ2-7; 15 bases map to TRBD2. Trimming took 5 bases from V and 11 from J; bases not matched to a gene: 16. Per the germline V gene, CDR1 is SGHVS and CDR2 is FQNEAQ. The CDR3 runs to 17 residues. The CDR3, as DNA: TGTGCCAGCAGCAATTTAGGACTAGCGGGAGGGCTGGGGATGGAGTACTTC. The encoded protein is CASSNLGLAGGLGMEYF.

This clone was found a few times. The chain is built from TRBV4-3 and TRBJ2-5, with 10 nucleotides matching TRBD2. V shed 1 base and J 1 base; nucleotides not matched to a gene: 3. The CDR3 is made up of 16 amino acids. Germline V CDR1 and CDR2: LGHNA, YSLEER. CDR3 coding DNA: TGCGCCAGCAGCCAAGTAAGCGGGAGGGCCCAAGAGACCCAGTACTTC. Translation: CASSQVSGRAQETQYF.

V usage is TRBV7-9 and J usage is TRBJ1-4; TRBD1 is a possible D gene (5 bases). The CDR3 has 15 residues. The germline gives CDR1 SEHNR, CDR2 FQNEAQ (reference sequence). Trimming pared 7 bases from V and 3 bases from J, leaving 15 bases between. The CDR3 sequence: CASTRQGFANEKLFF. The CDR3, as DNA: TGTGCCAGCACCAGGCAGGGTTTTGCTAATGAAAAACTGTTTTTT.

This clone has more than one count but fewer than ten. At the DNA level, this CDR3 is encoded by other sequences in the same sample as well. The chain couples TRBV7-3 to TRBJ2-1, with unresolved D. This CDR3 spans 13 amino acids. CDR1 is SGHTA and CDR2 is FQGTGA in the germline V gene. Trimming removed 1 base at V and 4 bases at J, with 5 bases between. As DNA, the CDR3 is TGTGCCAGCAGCTTAAACAGTTACAATGAGCAGTTCTTC. It translates to CASSLNSYNEQFF.

This clone has more than one count but fewer than ten. The gene calls are TRBV5-1 and TRBJ2-1, with 7 bases matching TRBD2. Germline values: CDR1 SGHRS, CDR2 YFSETQ. The CDR3 has 16 residues. J lost 4 bases, V lost 0 bases, and 7 bases had no gene match. CDR3 in DNA: TGCGCCAGCAGCTTGGTACAGGCTAGCGGATACAATGAGCAGTTCTTC. Residues: CASSLVQASGYNEQFF.

V and J are TRBV7-3 and TRBJ2-3; 7 bases match TRBD2. Germline V gives CDR1 SGHTA, CDR2 FQGTGA. The CDR3 spans 13 residues. With V trimmed by 5 bases and J by 4 bases, 3 bases remained unmatched. This chain's CDR3 is CASSTSDPDTQYF. For the CDR3, the DNA is TGTGCCAGCAGCACTAGCGATCCAGATACGCAGTATTTT.

This clone has only a few counts. V is TRBV9 and J is TRBJ2-1; no reliable D call. CDR1 and CDR2 (germline): SGDLS, YYNGEE. Between the trimmed V and J ends, which lost 2 bases and 3 bases, there was a span of 6 bases. The CDR3 runs to 13 residues. As DNA, the CDR3 is TGTGCCAGCAGCGTCTCCGGCTACAATGAGCAGTTCTTC. Translated, it gives CASSVSGYNEQFF.

This clone appeared a few times. The rearrangement joins TRBV29-1 to TRBJ1-5; 8 bases agree with TRBD1. CDR1 is SQVTM and CDR2 is ANQGSEA in the germline V gene. V was pared by 7 bases and J by 7 bases, with 6 bases of the junction left unmatched. CDR3 length: 12 amino acids. CDR3 sequence: CSAGDRQQPQHF. CDR3 nucleotide sequence: TGCAGCGCAGGGGACAGGCAACAGCCCCAGCATTTT.

This clone was seen more than once but under ten times. CDR3 loop: CASTQDYEQYF. CDR3 sequence (DNA): TGTGCCAGCACACAGGATTACGAGCAGTACTTC. The chain uses TRBV18 and TRBJ2-7; possibly TRBD1 for D (5 bases). Trimming stripped 8 bases from V and 4 bases from J, with 9 bases between. Per the germline V gene, CDR1 is KGHSH and CDR2 is LQKENI. The CDR3 loop spans 11 amino acids.

The CDR3 is CASSGHSGTSTDTQYF. CDR3 in DNA: TGTGCCAGCAGCGGACATAGCGGGACTAGCACAGATACGCAGTATTTT. The V gene is TRBV9, the J gene TRBJ2-3, with 8 bases identical to TRBD2. The CDR3 has 16 residues. The V segment lost 3 bases and the J segment 0 bases; nucleotides outside the gene matches: 6. Per the germline V gene, CDR1 is SGDLS and CDR2 is YYNGEE.

CDR3 bases: TGTGCCAGCAGTTACCCCGGGACAGCGACCTACGAGCAGTACTTC. This gives the protein CASSYPGTATYEQYF. The chain uses TRBV6-6 and TRBJ2-7; 7 bases map to TRBD1. The CDR3 runs to 15 residues. After removal of 2 bases from V and 2 bases from J, the junction contained 6 bases not matched to a gene. Germline values: CDR1 MNHNY, CDR2 SVGAGI (reference sequence).

The sample holds a few counts of this clone. The rearrangement links TRBV27 to TRBJ2-6, with D tentatively TRBD1 (5 bases). CDR3 length: 18 residues. With 10 bases removed from V and 0 bases from J, the gap between germline ends came to 22 bases. Per the germline V gene, CDR1 is MNHEY and CDR2 is SMNVEV (reference sequence). For the CDR3, the DNA is TGTGCCACTACCAAATGGGTCCCAGGGATCTCTGGGGCCAACGTCCTGACTTTC. Its translation: CATTKWVPGISGANVLTF. Full variable domain (outside the CDR3, taken from reference TRBV27 and TRBJ2-6): EAQVTQNPRYLITVTGKKLTVTCSQNMNHEYMSWYRQDPGLGLRQIYYSMNVEVTDKGDVPEGYKVSRKEKRNFPLILESPSPNQTSLYFCATTKWVPGISGANVLTFGAGSRLTVL.

As regards this clone: This sample includes further DNA sequences coding for the same CDR3. The chain has TRBV6-5 and TRBJ1-1; TRBD1 matches at 9 bases. CDR1 MNHEY and CDR2 SVGAGI come from the germline V gene. V was pared by 0 bases and J by 5 bases, with 4 bases of the junction left unmatched. This CDR3 contains 15 residues. The CDR3, as DNA: TGTGCCAGCAGTTACTCGACAGGGGGGAGGACTGAAGCTTTCTTT. This sequence encodes CASSYSTGGRTEAFF.

The rearrangement joins TRBV11-2 to TRBJ2-7, with 10 bases that match TRBD1. From germline, CDR1 is SGHAT and CDR2 FQNNGV. With V trimmed by 5 bases and J by 5 bases, 15 bases remained unmatched. The CDR3 consists of 17 residues. The CDR3, as DNA: TGTGCCAGCAGCATCACACTCCGGGACAGGGGTTCTAACGAGCAGTACTTC. It is translated as CASSITLRDRGSNEQYF.

This sequence joins TRBV6-5 and TRBJ2-1; D remains unclear. CDR3 length: 15 residues. CDR1 is MNHEY and CDR2 is SVGAGI in the germline V gene. V was trimmed by 2 bases and J by 5 bases, leaving 13 bases between them. For the CDR3, the DNA is TGTGCCAGCAGTTACGCTGGAATTAATAACAATGAGCAGTTCTTC. This translates into CASSYAGINNNEQFF.

This clone was detected only a few times. The chain carries TRBV19 and TRBJ2-7, with D tentatively TRBD1 or TRBD2 (5 bases each). Per the germline V gene, CDR1 is LNHDA and CDR2 is SQIVND (reference sequence). The V end was cut by 5 bases, the J end by 6 bases, with 11 bases between. The CDR3 is made up of 12 amino acids. The CDR3 region is CASSAGAVEQYF. The CDR3 nucleotides read TGTGCCAGTAGTGCCGGGGCAGTCGAGCAGTACTTC.

The chain has TRBV7-3 and TRBJ2-7; TRBD2 agrees at 8 bases. Trimming took 6 bases from V and 3 from J; bases not matched to a gene: 10. The length of the CDR3 is 15 residues. From germline, CDR1 is SGHTA and CDR2 FQGTGA. The CDR3 DNA follows: TGTGCCAGCAGACGGGAGGGAAATCCCATCTACGAGCAGTACTTC. Its protein is CASRREGNPIYEQYF.